This entry features one T cell receptor beta chain sequence. The target antigen is unknown. Primers included in the PCR were 60 Vbeta and 13 Jbeta primers. Original processing notes: Later reanalysis found around 84 million unique TCR beta chains, about 10 million of them shared. Sequenced by immunoSEQ multiplex PCR; TCRdb stores in-frame clones only, minus some. The V and J calls and clone size come from that table; D and trimming were worked out from the DNA. The sample comprises some 200,000 clones, more than 65% of which are singletons, and roughly 0.62% rests with the top ten. V shed 6 bases and J shed 2 bases, with 19 bases lying between them. This CDR3 is 16 amino acids long. Germline assignment: CDR1 SGHAT and CDR2 FQNNGV. This entry is derived from a study of cytomegalovirus exposure and HLA in healthy donors. General study findings and limits: In an earlier analysis, most TCR beta V segments were productive about 90% or about 30% of the time. Of the V segments, some could not be distinguished, including TRBV6-2 and TRBV6-3, and were excluded.

The rearrangement uses TRBV11-2 and TRBJ1-2; the D gene is possibly TRBD1 (5 bases). This sequence was found in a man aged 18 to 29 in good health and CMV-seronegative. The material sequenced was PBMCs. The CDR3 loop is CASSLSLSRGNYGYTF. The CDR3 DNA is TGTGCCAGCAGTTTGAGCTTAAGTCGGGGGAACTATGGCTACACCTTC.